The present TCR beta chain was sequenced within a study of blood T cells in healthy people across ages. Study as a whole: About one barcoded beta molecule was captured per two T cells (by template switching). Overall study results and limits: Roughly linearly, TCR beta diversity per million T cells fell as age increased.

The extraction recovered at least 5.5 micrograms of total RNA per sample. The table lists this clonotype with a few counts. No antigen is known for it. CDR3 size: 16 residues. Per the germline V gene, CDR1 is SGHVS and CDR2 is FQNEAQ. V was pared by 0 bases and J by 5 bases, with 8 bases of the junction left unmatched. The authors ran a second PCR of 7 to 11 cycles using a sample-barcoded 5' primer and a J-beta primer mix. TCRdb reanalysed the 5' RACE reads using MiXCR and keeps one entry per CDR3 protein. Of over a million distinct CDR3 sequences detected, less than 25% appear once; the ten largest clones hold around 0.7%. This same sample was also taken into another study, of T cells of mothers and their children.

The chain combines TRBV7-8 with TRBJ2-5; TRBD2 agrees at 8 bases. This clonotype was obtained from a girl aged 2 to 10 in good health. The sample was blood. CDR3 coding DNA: TGTGCCAGCAGCTTAGCTCTTTCCGGGGGGGAGGAGACCCAGTACTTC. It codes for CASSLALSGGEETQYF.